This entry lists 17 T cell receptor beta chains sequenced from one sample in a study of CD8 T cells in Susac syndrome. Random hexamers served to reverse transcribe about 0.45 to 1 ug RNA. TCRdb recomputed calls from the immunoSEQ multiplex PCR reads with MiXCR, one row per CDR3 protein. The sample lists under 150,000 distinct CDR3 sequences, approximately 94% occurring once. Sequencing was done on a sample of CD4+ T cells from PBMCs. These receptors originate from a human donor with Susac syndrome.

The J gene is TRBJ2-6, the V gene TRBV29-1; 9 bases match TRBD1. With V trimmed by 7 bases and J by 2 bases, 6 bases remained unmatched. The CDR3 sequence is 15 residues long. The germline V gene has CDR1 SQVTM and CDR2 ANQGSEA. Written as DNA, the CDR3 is TGCAGCGCACAGGGGGCACTAGCTGGGGCCAACGTCCTGACTTTC. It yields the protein CSAQGALAGANVLTF.

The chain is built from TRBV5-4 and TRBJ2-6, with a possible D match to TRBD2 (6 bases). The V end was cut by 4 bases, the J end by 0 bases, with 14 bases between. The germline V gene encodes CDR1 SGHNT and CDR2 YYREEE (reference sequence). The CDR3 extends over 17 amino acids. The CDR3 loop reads CASSPGTYSSGANVLTF. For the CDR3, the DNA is TGTGCCAGCAGCCCCGGGACTTACAGCTCTGGGGCCAACGTCCTGACTTTC. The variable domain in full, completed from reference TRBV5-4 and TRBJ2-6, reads ETGVTQSPTHLIKTRGQQVTLRCSSQSGHNTVSWYQQALGQGPQFIFQYYREEENGRGNFPPRFSGLQFPNYSSELNVNALELDDSALYLCASSPGTYSSGANVLTFGAGSRLTVL.

This CDR3 reads CSVVRTGTTGNTIYF. Here the CDR3 DNA reads TGCAGCGTTGTAAGGACAGGAACGACTGGAAACACCATATATTTT. The chain uses TRBV29-1 and TRBJ1-3; 7 bases align to TRBD1. J lost 2 bases, V lost 4 bases, and 8 bases had no gene match. CDR1 is SQVTM, CDR2 ANQGSEA, per germline. This CDR3 is 15 amino acids long.

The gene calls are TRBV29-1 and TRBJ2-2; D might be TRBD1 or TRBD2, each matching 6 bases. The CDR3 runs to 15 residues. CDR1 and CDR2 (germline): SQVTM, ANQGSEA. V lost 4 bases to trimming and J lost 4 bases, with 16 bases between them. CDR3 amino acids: CSVGLSGAGTGELFF. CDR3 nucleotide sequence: TGCAGCGTTGGGTTATCGGGGGCGGGCACCGGGGAGCTGTTTTTT.

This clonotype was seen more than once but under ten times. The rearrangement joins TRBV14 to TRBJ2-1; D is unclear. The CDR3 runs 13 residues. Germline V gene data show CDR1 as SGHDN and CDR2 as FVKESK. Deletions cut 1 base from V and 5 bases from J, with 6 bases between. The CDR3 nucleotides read TGTGCCAGCAGCCAAGCCCGGGACAATGAGCAGTTCTTC. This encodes CASSQARDNEQFF.

In nucleotides, the CDR3 is TGCAGTGCTAGGTTTCCTAGCGACGGGGAGCTGTTTTTT. This translates into CSARFPSDGELFF. The chain has TRBV20-1 and TRBJ2-2, with TRBD2 as a possible D gene (6 bases). CDR1 and CDR2 from the germline V gene are DFQATT and SNEGSKA (reference sequence). CDR3 size: 13 residues. V was trimmed by 3 bases and J by 7 bases, leaving 12 bases between them.

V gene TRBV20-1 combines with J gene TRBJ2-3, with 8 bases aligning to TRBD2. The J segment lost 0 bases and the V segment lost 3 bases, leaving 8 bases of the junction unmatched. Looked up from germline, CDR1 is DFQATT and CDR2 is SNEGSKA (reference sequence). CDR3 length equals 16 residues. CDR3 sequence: CSARELAETSTDTQYF. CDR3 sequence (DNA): TGCAGTGCTAGGGAACTAGCGGAAACTAGCACAGATACGCAGTATTTT.

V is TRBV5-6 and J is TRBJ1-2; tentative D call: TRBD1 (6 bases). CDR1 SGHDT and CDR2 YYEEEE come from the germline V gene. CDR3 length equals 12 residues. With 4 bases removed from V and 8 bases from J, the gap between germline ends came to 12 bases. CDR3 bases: TGTGCCAGCAGCGGCCGGAGGGGGGGCTACACCTTC. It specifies CASSGRRGGYTF. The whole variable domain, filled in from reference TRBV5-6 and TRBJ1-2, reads DAGVTQSPTHLIKTRGQQVTLRCSPKSGHDTVSWYQQALGQGPQFIFQYYEEEERQRGNFPDRFSGHQFPNYSSELNVNALLLGDSALYLCASSGRRGGYTFGSGTRLTVV.

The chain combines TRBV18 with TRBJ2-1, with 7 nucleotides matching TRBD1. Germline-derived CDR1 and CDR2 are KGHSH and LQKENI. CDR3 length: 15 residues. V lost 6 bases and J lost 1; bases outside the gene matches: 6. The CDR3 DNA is TGTGCCAGCTCCATAGGGACAGCGTCCTACAATGAGCAGTTCTTC. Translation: CASSIGTASYNEQFF.

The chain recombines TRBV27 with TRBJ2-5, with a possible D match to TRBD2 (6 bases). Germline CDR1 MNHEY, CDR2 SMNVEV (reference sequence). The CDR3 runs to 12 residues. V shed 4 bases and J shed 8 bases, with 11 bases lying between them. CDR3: CASSSTSTTQYF. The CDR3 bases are TGTGCCAGCAGTTCCACTAGCACTACCCAGTACTTC.

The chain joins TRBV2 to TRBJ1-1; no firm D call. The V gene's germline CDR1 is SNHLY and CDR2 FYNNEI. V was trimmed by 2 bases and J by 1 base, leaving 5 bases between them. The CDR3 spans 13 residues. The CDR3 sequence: CASSEQWNTEAFF. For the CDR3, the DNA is TGTGCCAGCAGTGAACAGTGGAACACTGAAGCTTTCTTT.

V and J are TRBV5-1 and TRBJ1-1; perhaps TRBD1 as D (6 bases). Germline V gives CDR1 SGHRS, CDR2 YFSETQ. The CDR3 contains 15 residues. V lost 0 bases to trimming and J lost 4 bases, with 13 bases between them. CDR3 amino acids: CASSLAERGVTEAFF. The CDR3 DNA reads TGCGCCAGCAGCTTGGCCGAGAGGGGGGTCACTGAAGCTTTCTTT.

The CDR3 region is CASRGTSGGVEQYF. In DNA form, the CDR3 reads TGTGCCAGCCGGGGGACTAGCGGGGGGGTCGAGCAGTACTTC. V usage is TRBV3-1 and J usage is TRBJ2-7, with 16 bases that match TRBD2. The J segment lost 6 bases and the V segment lost 8 bases, leaving 4 bases of the junction unmatched. Germline assignment: CDR1 LGHDT and CDR2 YNNKEL (reference sequence). This CDR3 has 14 residues.

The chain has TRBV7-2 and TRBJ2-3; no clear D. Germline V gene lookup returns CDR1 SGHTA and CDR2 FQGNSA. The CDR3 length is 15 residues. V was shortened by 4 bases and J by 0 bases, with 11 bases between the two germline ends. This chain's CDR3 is CASSSPRPSTDTQYF. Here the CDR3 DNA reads TGTGCCAGCAGCTCCCCCCGTCCTAGCACAGATACGCAGTATTTT.

CDR3 amino acids: CSATFSGLKNIQYF. CDR3 sequence (DNA): TGCAGTGCAACCTTTAGCGGCCTCAAAAACATTCAGTACTTC. The J gene is TRBJ2-4, the V gene TRBV20-1, with a weak D call TRBD2 (6 bases). Trimming left V 6 bases short and J 3 bases short, with 15 bases between. Germline CDR1 and CDR2: DFQATT and SNEGSKA (reference sequence). CDR3 length equals 14 residues.

CDR3 protein: CASGRQPLNEQFF. In nucleotides, the CDR3 is TGTGCCAGCGGCAGACAGCCCCTTAATGAGCAGTTCTTC. The J gene is TRBJ2-1, the V gene TRBV7-2, with D tentatively TRBD1 (5 bases). This CDR3 has 13 residues. Germline CDR1 is SGHTA and CDR2 is FQGNSA. Trimming pared 8 bases from V and 7 bases from J, leaving 15 bases between.

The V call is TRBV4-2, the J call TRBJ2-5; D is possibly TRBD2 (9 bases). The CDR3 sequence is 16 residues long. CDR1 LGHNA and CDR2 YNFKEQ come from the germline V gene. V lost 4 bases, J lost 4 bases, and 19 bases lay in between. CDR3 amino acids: CASSPQGASGVETQYF. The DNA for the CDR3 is TGTGCCAGCAGCCCCCAGGGGGCTAGCGGGGTAGAGACCCAGTACTTC.